These 30 T cell receptor beta chains were all obtained from the same sample, sequenced in a study of identical twins. TCRdb called the 5' RACE reads again in MiXCR, with one record for every CDR3 protein. This sample has 500,000 to 700,000 distinct CDR3 sequences; about 7.6% occur once, and the top ten carry less than 2%. Separately, the same data were catalogued under a study of yellow fever vaccine responses in identical twins.

Sequences were obtained from PBMCs. These TCRs come from a woman aged 18-29 years in good health.

In DNA, the CDR3 is TGCGCCAGCAGCTCGGCGGTGCCGGGACAGGCGACGTATGGCTACACCTTC. It yields the protein CASSSAVPGQATYGYTF. This chain links TRBV5-1 with TRBJ1-2, with 8 nucleotides matching TRBD1. The CDR3 is 17 amino acids. V was pared by 3 bases and J by 5 bases, with 15 bases of the junction left unmatched. Germline values: CDR1 SGHRS, CDR2 YFSETQ.

The chain has TRBV5-1 and TRBJ2-7; possible D gene TRBD1, 6 bases. Trimming shortened V by 0 bases and J by 5 bases, and 12 bases separated the two germline ends. This CDR3 contains 14 residues. The germline V gene encodes CDR1 SGHRS and CDR2 YFSETQ. In DNA form, the CDR3 reads TGCGCCAGCAGCTTGGCCGCAGGGGACAACGAGCAGTACGTC. It codes for CASSLAAGDNEQYV.

The rearrangement joins TRBV7-2 to TRBJ1-1; D remains unclear. Germline-derived CDR1 and CDR2 are SGHTA and FQGNSA. The CDR3 length is 13 residues. The ends were cut back, 2 bases at V and 6 bases at J, with 10 bases in the middle. Here the CDR3 DNA reads TGTGCCAGCAGCTTATGGGAAACGGCTGAAGCTTTCTTT. Translation: CASSLWETAEAFF.

This clonotype was found a few times. This chain links TRBV3-1 with TRBJ2-7, with 8 nucleotides matching TRBD2. The V gene's germline CDR1 is LGHDT and CDR2 YNNKEL (reference sequence). There are 14 residues in the CDR3. V shed 4 bases, J shed 6 bases, and the junction held 8 bases outside the gene matches. The CDR3 protein is CASSRGGGTGEQYF. DNA for the CDR3: TGTGCCAGCAGCCGGGGCGGGGGGACCGGCGAGCAGTACTTC.

V usage is TRBV28 and J usage is TRBJ2-7, with 11 bases lining up with TRBD2. The germline V gene has CDR1 MDHEN and CDR2 SYDVKM. Trimming cost V 4 bases and J 2 bases; bases outside gene matches: 16. This CDR3 is 19 amino acids long. The CDR3 is CASSSYPKLAGGPPYEQYF. As DNA, the CDR3 is TGTGCCAGCAGTTCATATCCTAAGCTAGCGGGAGGCCCTCCCTACGAGCAGTACTTC.

The table lists this clonotype with a few counts. The chain carries TRBV4-1 and TRBJ2-5; no firm D call. V shed 2 bases and J shed 5 bases, with 9 bases lying between them. The germline gives CDR1 MGHRA, CDR2 YSYEKL. The CDR3 is 13 residues long. CDR3 sequence (DNA): TGCGCCAGCAGCCAATTTACCCGGGAGACCCAGTACTTC. The encoded protein is CASSQFTRETQYF.

This clonotype was observed at least ten times. CDR3 nucleotide sequence: TGTGCCAGCAGCGTTAAGAACACCGGGGAGCTGTTTTTT. It specifies CASSVKNTGELFF. The rearrangement links TRBV5-6 to TRBJ2-2, with D unresolved. The CDR3 has 13 amino acids. Trimming shortened V by 4 bases and J by 1 base, and 5 bases separated the two germline ends. Germline lookup yields CDR1 SGHDT and CDR2 YYEEEE. The complete variable domain, with remaining parts taken from reference TRBV5-6 and TRBJ2-2, reads DAGVTQSPTHLIKTRGQQVTLRCSPKSGHDTVSWYQQALGQGPQFIFQYYEEEERQRGNFPDRFSGHQFPNYSSELNVNALLLGDSALYLCASSVKNTGELFFGEGSRLTVL.

A few counts support this clonotype. The chain uses TRBV5-1 and TRBJ2-3, with D possibly being TRBD1 (6 bases). Germline V gene sequence: CDR1 SGHRS, CDR2 YFSETQ. The V and J ends lost 4 bases and 4 bases respectively, with 13 bases between them. CDR3 length equals 14 residues. CDR3 in DNA: TGCGCCAGCAGCGGGGGCAGGGGCGCAGATACGCAGTATTTT. Amino acids: CASSGGRGADTQYF. The variable domain in full, completed from reference TRBV5-1 and TRBJ2-3, reads KAGVTQTPRYLIKTRGQQVTLSCSPISGHRSVSWYQQTPGQGLQFLFEYFSETQRNKGNFPGRFSGRQFSNSRSEMNVSTLELGDSALYLCASSGGRGADTQYFGPGTRLTVL.

The J gene is TRBJ2-1, the V gene TRBV6-2 or TRBV6-3; D possibly corresponds to TRBD2 (6 bases). Germline CDR1 reads MNHEY; CDR2 reads SVGEGT. This CDR3 is 16 amino acids long. V was cut by 2 bases and J by 7 bases, with 18 bases left in between. CDR3 loop: CASSYLGTGVENEQFF. The DNA of the CDR3 is TGTGCCAGCAGTTACCTGGGGACGGGAGTTGAGAATGAGCAGTTCTTC.

This clonotype was observed a handful of times. The chain uses TRBV12-3 or TRBV12-4 and TRBJ2-5; the D gene is possibly TRBD1 (5 bases). V was shortened by 7 bases and J by 3 bases, with 18 bases between the two germline ends. The CDR3 is 15 residues long. CDR3 residues: CASTYDRVKKETQYF. CDR3 nucleotide sequence: TGTGCCAGCACCTACGACAGAGTGAAAAAAGAGACCCAGTACTTC.

The CDR3 here is CSARGESTDTQYF. In DNA, the CDR3 is TGCAGTGCTAGAGGCGAGAGCACAGATACGCAGTATTTT. The chain has TRBV20-1 and TRBJ2-3; D unresolved. This CDR3 has 13 residues. Trimming took off 1 base at V and 0 bases at J, with 5 bases between the two ends. Looked up from germline, CDR1 is DFQATT and CDR2 is SNEGSKA (reference sequence).

In its sample, this clonotype was seen many times. The V gene is TRBV7-8, the J gene TRBJ1-5; D not resolved. V was cut by 2 bases and J by 2 bases, with 22 bases left in between. CDR3 length: 19 amino acids. CDR1 SGHVS and CDR2 FQNEAQ come from the germline V gene. CDR3 residues: CASSLNVASLRLGNQPQHF. The DNA of the CDR3 is TGTGCCAGCAGCTTAAATGTTGCCTCTTTGAGGTTAGGCAATCAGCCCCAGCATTTT.

This clonotype occurred a few times. The chain uses TRBV7-2 and TRBJ1-5; D is unclear. Trimming cost V 1 base and J 7 bases, with 11 bases left between them. This CDR3 comprises 14 residues. Germline assignment: CDR1 SGHTA and CDR2 FQGNSA. CDR3 sequence reads: CASSLVPSGQPQHF. The DNA of the CDR3 is TGTGCCAGCAGCTTAGTACCCTCCGGGCAGCCCCAGCATTTT.

The table lists this clonotype with many counts. V gene TRBV29-1 combines with J gene TRBJ2-4; D might be TRBD1 or TRBD2, each matching 5 bases. V dropped 4 bases and J dropped 11 bases, with 12 bases sitting between them. The CDR3 is 11 amino acids. The germline V gene encodes CDR1 SQVTM and CDR2 ANQGSEA. DNA of the CDR3: TGCAGCGTTGGGGACCTGGAGGTTCAGTACTTC. It yields the protein CSVGDLEVQYF.

This clonotype was picked up many times. This chain uses TRBV20-1 with TRBJ2-5, with no clear D. The germline V and J ends were trimmed by 4 bases and 5 bases, with 5 bases remaining between them. Per the germline V gene, CDR1 is DFQATT and CDR2 is SNEGSKA (reference sequence). The CDR3 runs 10 residues. CDR3 sequence (DNA): TGCAGTGCTACTCGGGAGACCCAGTACTTC. It codes for CSATRETQYF.

The rearrangement uses TRBV7-3 and TRBJ2-3; D may be TRBD1 (6 bases). Trimming stripped 4 bases from V and 2 bases from J, with 13 bases between. From germline, CDR1 is SGHTA and CDR2 FQGTGA. CDR3 length equals 15 residues. CDR3 sequence: CASSSQGWYTDTQYF. For the CDR3, the DNA is TGTGCCAGCAGCTCGCAGGGGTGGTACACAGATACGCAGTATTTT.

As to this clonotype: One end of the junction does not line up with germline, which may come from a read error. The J gene is TRBJ1-6, the V gene TRBV7-9; tentatively, D is TRBD1 (5 bases). The CDR3 loop spans 16 amino acids. Germline assignment: CDR1 SEHNR and CDR2 FQNEAQ (reference sequence). The CDR3 here is CTSSLGGAMMDSPLHF. For the CDR3, the DNA is TGTACCAGCAGCTTAGGAGGGGCGATGATGGATTCACCCCTCCACTTT.

This chain uses TRBV5-1 with TRBJ2-3; 7 bases map to TRBD2. CDR3 length: 17 amino acids. Germline V gene lookup returns CDR1 SGHRS and CDR2 YFSETQ. V shed 4 bases and J 6 bases; nucleotides not matched to a gene: 17. CDR3 sequence (DNA): TGCGCCAGCAGCCGGCCGGGGACTACCCCGGGGGTGGATACGCAGTATTTT. This gives the protein CASSRPGTTPGVDTQYF.

V gene TRBV6-2 or TRBV6-3 combines with J gene TRBJ2-7; 8 bases line up with TRBD1. Germline assignment: CDR1 MNHEY and CDR2 SVGEGT. Trimming removed 5 bases from V and 3 bases from J; junction bases left unmatched: 24. This CDR3 has 20 residues. The CDR3 spells CASSPRVGQERMDKIYEQYF. The CDR3 DNA is TGTGCCAGCAGTCCCAGGGTGGGACAGGAACGGATGGACAAGATCTACGAGCAGTACTTC.

In its sample, this clonotype was seen many times. The rearrangement uses TRBV25-1 and TRBJ2-3, with 10 positions matching TRBD2. Germline loops: CDR1 MGHDK, CDR2 SYGVNS. The CDR3 is made up of 15 amino acids. V was pared by 6 bases and J by 2 bases, with 5 bases of the junction left unmatched. The CDR3 DNA reads as TGTGCCAGCAGCAGGACTAGCGGATACACAGATACGCAGTATTTT. It codes for CASSRTSGYTDTQYF.

The chain recombines TRBV11-2 with TRBJ2-2, with D perhaps assigned TRBD1 or TRBD2 (5 bases each). V dropped 5 bases and J dropped 4 bases, with 32 bases sitting between them. The CDR3 loop spans 21 amino acids. Germline values: CDR1 SGHAT, CDR2 FQNNGV. CDR3: CASSNGIAQGVVGIGTGELFF. Here the CDR3 DNA reads TGTGCCAGCAGCAATGGTATTGCGCAGGGAGTGGTGGGGATAGGCACCGGGGAGCTGTTTTTT.

The chain links TRBV14 to TRBJ1-6, with 9 bases that match TRBD1. The V gene's germline CDR1 is SGHDN and CDR2 FVKESK. V lost 3 bases, J lost 8 bases, and 5 bases stayed unmatched. CDR3 length: 15 residues. The CDR3 DNA reads TGTGCCAGCAGCCACGGGGACAGGGATTATTCACCCCTCCACTTT. Translation: CASSHGDRDYSPLHF.

This clonotype was detected many times. This chain connects TRBV7-6 to TRBJ1-3, with 10 bases aligning to TRBD1. Germline V lookup: CDR1 SGHVS, CDR2 FNYEAQ. The CDR3 runs to 15 residues. Trimming took 5 bases from V and 2 from J; bases not matched to a gene: 3. The CDR3, as DNA: TGTGCCAGCAGCCGGGACAGGGGCGCTGGAAACACCATATATTTT. The encoded protein is CASSRDRGAGNTIYF.

This clonotype has more than one count but fewer than ten. The V and J genes are TRBV27 and TRBJ2-2; D call uncertain. This CDR3 has 15 amino acids. Germline values: CDR1 MNHEY, CDR2 SMNVEV (reference sequence). Trimming left V 3 bases short and J 6 bases short, with 14 bases between. The CDR3 protein is CASSLGPETSGELFF. CDR3 nucleotides: TGTGCCAGCAGTTTGGGCCCAGAGACCTCCGGGGAGCTGTTTTTT.

The gene calls are TRBV20-1 and TRBJ2-2; possible D gene TRBD1, 6 bases. CDR1 DFQATT and CDR2 SNEGSKA come from the germline V gene (reference sequence). The germline V and J ends were trimmed by 6 bases and 5 bases, with 16 bases remaining between them. The CDR3 spans 14 residues. The CDR3 bases are TGCAGTGCAAGGGGGTTGTGGGAGACCGGGGAGCTGTTTTTT. It translates to CSARGLWETGELFF.

This clonotype occurred a few times. This CDR3 reads CASSDSNRGRTEAFF. The DNA of the CDR3 is TGTGCCAGCAGTGACTCGAACAGGGGGCGCACTGAAGCTTTCTTT. The gene calls are TRBV6-4 and TRBJ1-1; 9 bases line up with TRBD1. The V segment lost 0 bases and the J segment 4 bases; nucleotides outside the gene matches: 3. CDR3 length: 15 amino acids. Per the germline V gene, CDR1 is MRHNA and CDR2 is SNTAGT.

The rearrangement uses TRBV4-1 and TRBJ2-1, with D possibly being TRBD2 (5 bases). Germline V gene lookup returns CDR1 MGHRA and CDR2 YSYEKL. The V end was cut by 5 bases, the J end by 3 bases, with 11 bases between. This CDR3 comprises 14 residues. DNA for the CDR3: TGCGCCAGCAGCTTCCGGACTGACTACAATGAGCAGTTCTTC. Protein product: CASSFRTDYNEQFF.

The chain joins TRBV6-5 to TRBJ2-7; D gene unclear. This CDR3 contains 14 residues. The germline gives CDR1 MNHEY, CDR2 SVGAGI. V was clipped by 7 bases and J by 2 bases, with 15 bases between them. CDR3 bases: TGTGCCAGCATGTTTGACACACCACCCTACGAGCAGTACGTC. The encoded protein is CASMFDTPPYEQYV.

In its sample, this clonotype was seen a few times. The genes are TRBV11-3 and TRBJ2-7; D is unresolved. Trimming stripped 4 bases from V and 7 bases from J, with 11 bases between. Germline CDR1 and CDR2: SGHNT and YENEEA. The CDR3 length is 12 residues. In nucleotides, the CDR3 is TGTGCCAGCAGCTCCTACTCGAGGGAGCAGTACTTC. It yields the protein CASSSYSREQYF. Full variable domain (remainder filled in from reference TRBV11-3 and TRBJ2-7): EAGVVQSPRYKIIEKKQPVAFWCNPISGHNTLYWYLQNLGQGPELLIRYENEEAVDDSQLPKDRFSAERLKGVDSTLKIQPAELGDSAVYLCASSSYSREQYFGPGTRLTVT.

Many counts were recorded for this clonotype. The rearrangement joins TRBV6-4 to TRBJ2-3, with TRBD2 matching 12 bases. V gave up 4 bases and J gave up 3 bases; unmatched junction bases: 2. Germline CDR1 is MRHNA and CDR2 is SNTAGT. The CDR3 is 15 amino acids. The CDR3, as DNA: TGTGCCAGCAGTGTCACTAGCGGGGGGACAGATACGCAGTATTTT. Translating gives CASSVTSGGTDTQYF.